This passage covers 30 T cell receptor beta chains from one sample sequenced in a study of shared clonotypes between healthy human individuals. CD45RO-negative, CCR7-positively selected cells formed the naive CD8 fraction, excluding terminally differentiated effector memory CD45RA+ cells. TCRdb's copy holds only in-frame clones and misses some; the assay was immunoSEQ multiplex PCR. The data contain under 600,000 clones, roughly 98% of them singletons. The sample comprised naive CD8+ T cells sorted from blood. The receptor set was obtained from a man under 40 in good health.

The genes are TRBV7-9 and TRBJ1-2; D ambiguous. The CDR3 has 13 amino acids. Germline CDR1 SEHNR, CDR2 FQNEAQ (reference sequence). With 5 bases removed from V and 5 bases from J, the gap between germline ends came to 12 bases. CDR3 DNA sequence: TGTGCCAGCAGCCCGGTGGTCCGGTATGGCTACACCTTC. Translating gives CASSPVVRYGYTF.

CDR3 sequence: CASSAEARGTYEQYF. The DNA for the CDR3 is TGTGCCAGCAGTGCAGAGGCGCGGGGAACCTACGAGCAGTACTTC. The rearrangement uses TRBV27 and TRBJ2-7; possibly TRBD2 for D (6 bases). Trimming removed 5 bases from V and 2 bases from J, with 16 bases in between. The CDR3 has 15 residues. The germline V gene encodes CDR1 MNHEY and CDR2 SMNVEV (reference sequence).

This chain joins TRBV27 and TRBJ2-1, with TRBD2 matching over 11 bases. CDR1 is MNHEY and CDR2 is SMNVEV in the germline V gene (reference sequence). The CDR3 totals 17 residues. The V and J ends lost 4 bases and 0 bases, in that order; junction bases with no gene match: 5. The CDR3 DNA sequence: TGTGCCAGCAGTTATCGACTAGCGGGAAGCTCCTACAATGAGCAGTTCTTC. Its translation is CASSYRLAGSSYNEQFF.

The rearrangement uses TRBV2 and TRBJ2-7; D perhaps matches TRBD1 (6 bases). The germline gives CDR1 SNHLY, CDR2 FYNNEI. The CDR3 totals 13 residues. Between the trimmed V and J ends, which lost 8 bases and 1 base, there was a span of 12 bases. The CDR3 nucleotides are TGTGCCAGCGGACAGTTCACGTCCTACGAGCAGTACTTC. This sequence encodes CASGQFTSYEQYF.

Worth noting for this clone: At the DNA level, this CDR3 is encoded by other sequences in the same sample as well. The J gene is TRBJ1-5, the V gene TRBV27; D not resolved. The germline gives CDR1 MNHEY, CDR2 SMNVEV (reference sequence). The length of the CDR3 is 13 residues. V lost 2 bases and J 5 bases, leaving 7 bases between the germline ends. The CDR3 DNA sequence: TGTGCCAGCAGTTTAGGAGGCGATCAGCCCCAGCATTTT. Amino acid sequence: CASSLGGDQPQHF.

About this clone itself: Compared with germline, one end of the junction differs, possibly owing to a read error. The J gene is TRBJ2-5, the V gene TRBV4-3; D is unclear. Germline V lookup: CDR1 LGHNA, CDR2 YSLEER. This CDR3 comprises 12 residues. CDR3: CASSQTQGTQYF. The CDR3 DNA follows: TGCGCCAGCAGCCAGACACAAGGGACCCAGTACTTC.

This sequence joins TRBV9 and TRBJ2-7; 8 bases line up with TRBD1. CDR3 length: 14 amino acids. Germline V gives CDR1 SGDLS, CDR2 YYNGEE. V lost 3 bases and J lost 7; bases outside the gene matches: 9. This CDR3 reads CASSASSRDREQYF. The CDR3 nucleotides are TGTGCCAGCAGCGCCTCCTCCCGGGACAGGGAGCAGTACTTC. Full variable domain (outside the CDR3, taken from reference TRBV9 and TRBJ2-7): DSGVTQTPKHLITATGQRVTLRCSPRSGDLSVYWYQQSLDQGLQFLIQYYNGEERAKGNILERFSAQQFPDLHSELNLSSLELGDSALYFCASSASSRDREQYFGPGTRLTVT.

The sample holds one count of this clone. The CDR3 region is CASNRGLGTANEQFF. DNA for the CDR3: TGTGCCAGCAATCGGGGACTAGGGACGGCCAATGAGCAGTTCTTC. The chain links TRBV27 to TRBJ2-1; 8 bases line up with TRBD2. J was trimmed by 6 bases and V by 7 bases; bases with no gene match: 11. The CDR3 extends over 15 amino acids. Germline assignment: CDR1 MNHEY and CDR2 SMNVEV (reference sequence).

CDR3 bases: TGTGCCACCCTAGTAGGGGGAGATACGCAGTATTTT. As protein: CATLVGGDTQYF. This rearrangement joins TRBV2 to TRBJ2-3; perhaps TRBD1 as D (6 bases). The CDR3 runs 12 residues. Trimming took off 10 bases at V and 5 bases at J, with 13 bases between the two ends. Germline CDR1 SNHLY, CDR2 FYNNEI.

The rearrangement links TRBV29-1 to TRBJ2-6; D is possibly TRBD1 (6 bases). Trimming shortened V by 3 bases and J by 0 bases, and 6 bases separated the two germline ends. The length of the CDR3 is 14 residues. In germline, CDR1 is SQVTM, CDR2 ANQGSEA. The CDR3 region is CSVDRGSGANVLTF. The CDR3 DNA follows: TGCAGCGTTGACAGGGGCTCTGGGGCCAACGTCCTGACTTTC.

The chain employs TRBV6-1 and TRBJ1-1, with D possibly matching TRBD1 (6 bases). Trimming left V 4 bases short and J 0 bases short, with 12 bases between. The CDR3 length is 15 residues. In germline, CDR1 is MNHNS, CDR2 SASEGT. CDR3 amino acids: CASSAEGGVNTEAFF. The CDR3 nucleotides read TGTGCCAGCAGTGCCGAGGGGGGGGTGAACACTGAAGCTTTCTTT.

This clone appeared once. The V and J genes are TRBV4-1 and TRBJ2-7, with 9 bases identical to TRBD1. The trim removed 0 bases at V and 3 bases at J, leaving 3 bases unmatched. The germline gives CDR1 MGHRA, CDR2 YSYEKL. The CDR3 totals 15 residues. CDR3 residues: CASSQEMGQGYEQYF. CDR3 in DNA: TGCGCCAGCAGCCAAGAAATGGGACAGGGCTACGAGCAGTACTTC.

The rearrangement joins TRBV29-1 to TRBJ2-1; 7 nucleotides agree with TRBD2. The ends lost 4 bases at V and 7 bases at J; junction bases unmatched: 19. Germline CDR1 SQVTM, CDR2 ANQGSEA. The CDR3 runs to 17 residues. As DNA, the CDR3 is TGCAGCGTTGGGGGGGGTGCTAGAACCGTCTTCATTAATGAGCAGTTCTTC. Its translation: CSVGGGARTVFINEQFF.

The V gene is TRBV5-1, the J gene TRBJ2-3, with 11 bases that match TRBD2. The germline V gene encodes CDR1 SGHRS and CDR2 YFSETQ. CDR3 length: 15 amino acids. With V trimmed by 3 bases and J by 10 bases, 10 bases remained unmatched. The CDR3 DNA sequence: TGCGCCAGCAGCTCTTTAGCGGGAGGGCCTGGGTCGCAGTATTTT. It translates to CASSSLAGGPGSQYF. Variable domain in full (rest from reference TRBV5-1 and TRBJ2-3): KAGVTQTPRYLIKTRGQQVTLSCSPISGHRSVSWYQQTPGQGLQFLFEYFSETQRNKGNFPGRFSGRQFSNSRSEMNVSTLELGDSALYLCASSSLAGGPGSQYFGPGTRLTVL.

CDR3 protein: CASSPADSNYGYTF. As DNA, the CDR3 is TGTGCCAGCAGCCCGGCGGACTCTAACTATGGCTACACCTTC. The V and J genes are TRBV14 and TRBJ1-2; D is ambiguous. V lost 4 bases to trimming and J lost 0 bases, with 9 bases between them. CDR1 is SGHDN and CDR2 is FVKESK in the germline V gene. The CDR3 consists of 14 residues. The full variable domain, in which reference TRBV14 and TRBJ1-2 provide the parts outside the CDR3, is EAGVTQFPSHSVIEKGQTVTLRCDPISGHDNLYWYRRVMGKEIKFLLHFVKESKQDESGMPNNRFLAERTGGTYSTLKVQPAELEDSGVYFCASSPADSNYGYTFGSGTRLTVV.

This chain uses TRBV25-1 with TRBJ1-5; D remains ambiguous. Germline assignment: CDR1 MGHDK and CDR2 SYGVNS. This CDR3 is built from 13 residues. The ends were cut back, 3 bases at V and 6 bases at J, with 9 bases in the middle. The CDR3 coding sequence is TGTGCCAGCAGTGACACGGTTAGTCAGCCCCAGCATTTT. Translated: CASSDTVSQPQHF.

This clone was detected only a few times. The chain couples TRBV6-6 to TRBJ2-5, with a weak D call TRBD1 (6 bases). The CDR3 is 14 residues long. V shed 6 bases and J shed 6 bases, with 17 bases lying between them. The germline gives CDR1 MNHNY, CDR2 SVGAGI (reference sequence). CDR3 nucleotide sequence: TGTGCCAGCAGCCCCCTGACAGGCCCCCAGACCCAGTACTTC. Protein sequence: CASSPLTGPQTQYF.

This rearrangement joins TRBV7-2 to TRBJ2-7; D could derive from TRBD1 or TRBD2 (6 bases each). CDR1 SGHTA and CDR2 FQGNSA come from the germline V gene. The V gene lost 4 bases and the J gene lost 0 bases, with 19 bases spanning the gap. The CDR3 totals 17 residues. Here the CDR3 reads CASSSPARGRTSYEQYF. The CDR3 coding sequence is TGTGCCAGCAGCTCCCCGGCTAGGGGGAGGACCTCCTACGAGCAGTACTTC. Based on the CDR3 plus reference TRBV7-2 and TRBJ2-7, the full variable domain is GAGVSQSPSNKVTEKGKDVELRCDPISGHTALYWYRQSLGQGLEFLIYFQGNSAPDKSGLPSDRFSAERTGGSVSTLTIQRTQQEDSAVYLCASSSPARGRTSYEQYFGPGTRLTVT.

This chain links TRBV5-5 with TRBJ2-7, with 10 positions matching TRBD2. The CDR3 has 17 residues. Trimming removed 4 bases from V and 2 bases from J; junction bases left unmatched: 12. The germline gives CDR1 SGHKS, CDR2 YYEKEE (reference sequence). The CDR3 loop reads CASSRLGGLAPAYEQYF. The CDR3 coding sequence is TGTGCCAGCAGCCGCCTTGGGGGACTAGCGCCAGCCTACGAGCAGTACTTC.

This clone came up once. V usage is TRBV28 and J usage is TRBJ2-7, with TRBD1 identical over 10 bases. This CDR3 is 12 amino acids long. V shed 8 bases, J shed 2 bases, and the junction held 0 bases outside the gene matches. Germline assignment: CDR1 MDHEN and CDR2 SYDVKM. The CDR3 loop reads CASGQGAYEQYF. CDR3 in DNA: TGTGCCAGCGGACAGGGGGCCTACGAGCAGTACTTC.

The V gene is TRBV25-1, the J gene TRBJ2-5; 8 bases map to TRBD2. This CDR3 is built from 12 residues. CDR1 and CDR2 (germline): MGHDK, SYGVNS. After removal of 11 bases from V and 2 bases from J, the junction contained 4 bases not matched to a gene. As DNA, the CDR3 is TGTGCCTCCTCGGGGGGGCAAGAGACCCAGTACTTC. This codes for CASSGGQETQYF.

The CDR3 protein is CASSLDGVTYNEQFF. CDR3 in DNA: TGCGCCAGCAGCTTGGACGGGGTCACCTACAATGAGCAGTTCTTC. The gene calls are TRBV5-1 and TRBJ2-1; TRBD2 might be the D (5 bases). CDR3 length: 15 amino acids. V lost 0 bases and J 2 bases, leaving 9 bases between the germline ends. Per the germline V gene, CDR1 is SGHRS and CDR2 is YFSETQ.

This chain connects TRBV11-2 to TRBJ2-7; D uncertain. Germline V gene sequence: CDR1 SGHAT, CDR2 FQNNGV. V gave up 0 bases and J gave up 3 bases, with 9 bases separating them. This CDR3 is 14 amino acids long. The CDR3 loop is CASSLDLGFYEQYF. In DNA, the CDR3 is TGTGCCAGCAGCTTAGATCTCGGTTTCTACGAGCAGTACTTC.

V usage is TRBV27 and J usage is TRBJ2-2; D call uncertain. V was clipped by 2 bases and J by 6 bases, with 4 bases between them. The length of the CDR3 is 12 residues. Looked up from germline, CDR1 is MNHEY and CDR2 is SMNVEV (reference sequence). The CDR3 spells CASSLVPGELFF. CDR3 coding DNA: TGTGCCAGCAGTTTAGTCCCCGGGGAGCTGTTTTTT.

In DNA form, the CDR3 reads TGCAGCGTCTCGGGACAGGGGGAAACCTACGAGCAGTACTTC. This codes for CSVSGQGETYEQYF. The V gene is TRBV29-1, the J gene TRBJ2-7; TRBD1 matches at 11 bases. Per the germline V gene, CDR1 is SQVTM and CDR2 is ANQGSEA. V lost 6 bases and J lost 2; bases outside the gene matches: 6. This CDR3 spans 14 amino acids.

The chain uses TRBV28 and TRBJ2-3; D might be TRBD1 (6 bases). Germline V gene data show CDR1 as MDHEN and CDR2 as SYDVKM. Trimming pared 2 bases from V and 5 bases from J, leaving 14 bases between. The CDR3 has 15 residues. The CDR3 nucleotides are TGTGCCAGCAGTTTACTCCAGGGGCTGGAAGATACGCAGTATTTT. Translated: CASSLLQGLEDTQYF.

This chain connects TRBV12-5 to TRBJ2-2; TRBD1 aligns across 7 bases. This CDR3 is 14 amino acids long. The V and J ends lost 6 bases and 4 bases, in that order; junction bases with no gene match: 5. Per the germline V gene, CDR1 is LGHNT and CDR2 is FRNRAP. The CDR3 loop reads CASGTGSSTGELFF. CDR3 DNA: TGTGCTAGTGGGACAGGGTCTAGCACCGGGGAGCTGTTTTTT.

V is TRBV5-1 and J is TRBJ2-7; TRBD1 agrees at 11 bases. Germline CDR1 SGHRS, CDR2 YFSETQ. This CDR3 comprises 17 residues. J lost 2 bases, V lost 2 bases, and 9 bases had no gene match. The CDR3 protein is CASSFGTGGKRTYEQYF. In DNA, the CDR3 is TGCGCCAGCAGCTTCGGGACAGGGGGGAAGCGGACCTACGAGCAGTACTTC.

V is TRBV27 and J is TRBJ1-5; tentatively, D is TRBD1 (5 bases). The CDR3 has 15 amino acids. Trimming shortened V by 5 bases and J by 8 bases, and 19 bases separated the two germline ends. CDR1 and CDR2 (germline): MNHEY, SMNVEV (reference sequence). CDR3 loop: CASSLLGVRGEPQHF. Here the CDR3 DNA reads TGTGCCAGCAGTCTCCTGGGGGTACGGGGGGAGCCCCAGCATTTT.

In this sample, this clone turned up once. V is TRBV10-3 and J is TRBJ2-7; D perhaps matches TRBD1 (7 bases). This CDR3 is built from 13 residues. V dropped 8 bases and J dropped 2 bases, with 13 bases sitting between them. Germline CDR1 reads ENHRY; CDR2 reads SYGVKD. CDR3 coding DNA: TGTGCCATCCAGGGGGGTCTGGCCTACGAGCAGTACTTC. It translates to CAIQGGLAYEQYF.